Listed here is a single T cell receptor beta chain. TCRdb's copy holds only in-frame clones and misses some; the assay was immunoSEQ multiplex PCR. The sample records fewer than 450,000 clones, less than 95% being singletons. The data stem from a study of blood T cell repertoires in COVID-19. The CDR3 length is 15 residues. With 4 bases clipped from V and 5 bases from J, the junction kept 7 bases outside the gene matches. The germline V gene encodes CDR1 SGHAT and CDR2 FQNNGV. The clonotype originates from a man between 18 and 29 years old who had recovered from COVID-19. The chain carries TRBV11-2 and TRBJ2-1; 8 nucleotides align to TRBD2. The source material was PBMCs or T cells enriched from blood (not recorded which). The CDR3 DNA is TGTGCCAGCAGCTCCGGGAGGGGAAAAAACAATGAGCAGTTCTTC. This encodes CASSSGRGKNNEQFF.